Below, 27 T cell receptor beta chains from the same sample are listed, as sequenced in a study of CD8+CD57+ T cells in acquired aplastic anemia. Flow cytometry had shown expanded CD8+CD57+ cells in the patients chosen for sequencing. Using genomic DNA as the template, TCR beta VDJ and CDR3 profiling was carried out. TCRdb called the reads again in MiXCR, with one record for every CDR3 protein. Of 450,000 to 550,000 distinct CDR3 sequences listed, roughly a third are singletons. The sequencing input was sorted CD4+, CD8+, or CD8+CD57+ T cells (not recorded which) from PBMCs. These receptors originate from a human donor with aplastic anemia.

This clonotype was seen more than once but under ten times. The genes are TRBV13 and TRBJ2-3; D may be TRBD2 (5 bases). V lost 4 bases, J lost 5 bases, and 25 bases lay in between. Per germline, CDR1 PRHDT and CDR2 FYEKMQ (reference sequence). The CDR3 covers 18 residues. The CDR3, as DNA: TGTGCCAGCAGCTCACCATGGATTCGGGGTACCTCCGGAGATACGCAGTATTTT. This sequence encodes CASSSPWIRGTSGDTQYF. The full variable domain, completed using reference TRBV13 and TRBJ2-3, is AAGVIQSPRHLIKEKRETATLKCYPIPRHDTVYWYQQGPGQDPQFLISFYEKMQSDKGSIPDRFSAQQFSDYHSELNMSSLELGDSALYFCASSSPWIRGTSGDTQYFGPGTRLTVL.

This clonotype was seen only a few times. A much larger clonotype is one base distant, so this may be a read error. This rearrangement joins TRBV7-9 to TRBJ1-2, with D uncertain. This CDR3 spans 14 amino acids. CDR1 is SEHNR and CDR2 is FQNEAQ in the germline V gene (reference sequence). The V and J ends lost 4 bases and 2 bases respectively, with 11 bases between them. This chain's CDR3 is CASSSLVGNYGYTF. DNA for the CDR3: TGTGCCAGCAGCTCATTGGTCGGGAACTATGGCTACACCTTC.

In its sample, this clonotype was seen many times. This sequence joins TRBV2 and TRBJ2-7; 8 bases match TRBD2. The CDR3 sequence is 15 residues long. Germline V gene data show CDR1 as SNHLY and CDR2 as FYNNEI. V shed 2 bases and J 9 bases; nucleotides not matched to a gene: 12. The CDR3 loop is CASSEMGLGATRQYF. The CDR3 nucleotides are TGTGCCAGCAGTGAAATGGGACTAGGGGCTACGCGGCAGTACTTC.

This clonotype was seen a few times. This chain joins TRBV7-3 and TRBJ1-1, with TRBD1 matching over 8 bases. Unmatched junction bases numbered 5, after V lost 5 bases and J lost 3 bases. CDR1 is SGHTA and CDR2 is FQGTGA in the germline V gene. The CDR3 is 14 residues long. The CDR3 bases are TGTGCCAGCAGCCCGGGACAGGTGCACACTGAAGCTTTCTTT. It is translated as CASSPGQVHTEAFF.

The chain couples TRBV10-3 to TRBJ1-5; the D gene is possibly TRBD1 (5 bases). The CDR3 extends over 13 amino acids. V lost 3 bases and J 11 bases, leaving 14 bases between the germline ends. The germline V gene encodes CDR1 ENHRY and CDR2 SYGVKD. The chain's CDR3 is CAISEVRQSAQHF. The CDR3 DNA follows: TGTGCCATCAGTGAAGTTCGACAGTCCGCCCAGCATTTT.

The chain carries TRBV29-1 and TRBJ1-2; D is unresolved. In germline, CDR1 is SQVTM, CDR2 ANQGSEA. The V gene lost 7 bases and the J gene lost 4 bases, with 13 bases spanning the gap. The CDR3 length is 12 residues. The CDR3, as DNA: TGCAGCGATCCGGACGGTACCTATGGCTACACCTTC. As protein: CSDPDGTYGYTF.

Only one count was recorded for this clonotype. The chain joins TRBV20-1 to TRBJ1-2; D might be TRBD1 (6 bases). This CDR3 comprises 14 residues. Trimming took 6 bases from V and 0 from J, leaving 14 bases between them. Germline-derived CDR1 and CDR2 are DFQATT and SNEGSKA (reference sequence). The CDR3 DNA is TGCAGTGCCGGGATCCCAGGGGCTAACTATGGCTACACCTTC. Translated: CSAGIPGANYGYTF.

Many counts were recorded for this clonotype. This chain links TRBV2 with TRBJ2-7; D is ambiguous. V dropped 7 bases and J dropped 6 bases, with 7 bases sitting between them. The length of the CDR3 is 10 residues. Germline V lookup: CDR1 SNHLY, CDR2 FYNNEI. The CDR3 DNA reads TGTGCCAGCATGAGTTTCGAGCAGTACTTC. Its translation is CASMSFEQYF.

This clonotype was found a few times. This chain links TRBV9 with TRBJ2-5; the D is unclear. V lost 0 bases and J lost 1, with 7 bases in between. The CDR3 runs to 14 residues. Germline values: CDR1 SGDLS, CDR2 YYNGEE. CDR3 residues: CASSVAQFQETQYF. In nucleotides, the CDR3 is TGTGCCAGCAGCGTAGCCCAGTTCCAAGAGACCCAGTACTTC.

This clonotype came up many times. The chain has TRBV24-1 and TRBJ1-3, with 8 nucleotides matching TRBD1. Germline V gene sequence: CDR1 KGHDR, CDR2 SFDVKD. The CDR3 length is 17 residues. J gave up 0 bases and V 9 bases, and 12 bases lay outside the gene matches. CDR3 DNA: TGTGCCACCGGGGGGCTCCAGGGGGCGAACTCTGGAAACACCATATATTTT. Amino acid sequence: CATGGLQGANSGNTIYF.

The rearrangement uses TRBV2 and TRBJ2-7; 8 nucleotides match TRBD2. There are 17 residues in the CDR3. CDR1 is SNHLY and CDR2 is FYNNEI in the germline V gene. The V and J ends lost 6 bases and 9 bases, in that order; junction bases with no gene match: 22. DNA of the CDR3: TGTGCCAGCAGCCCAACGGTGGGTTGGAGCGGGGGTACGTGGCAGTACTTC. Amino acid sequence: CASSPTVGWSGGTWQYF.

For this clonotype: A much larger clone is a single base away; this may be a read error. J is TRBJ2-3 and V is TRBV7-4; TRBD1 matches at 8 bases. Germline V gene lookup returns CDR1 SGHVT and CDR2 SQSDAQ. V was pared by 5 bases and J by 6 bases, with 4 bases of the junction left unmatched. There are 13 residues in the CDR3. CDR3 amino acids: CASSTDRVDTQYF. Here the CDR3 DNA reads TGTGCCAGCAGCACGGACAGGGTGGATACGCAGTATTTT.

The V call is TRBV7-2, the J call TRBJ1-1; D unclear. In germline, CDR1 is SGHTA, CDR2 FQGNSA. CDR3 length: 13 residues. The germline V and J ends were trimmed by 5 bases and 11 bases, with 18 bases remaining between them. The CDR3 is CASSPSAAVTAFF. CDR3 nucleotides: TGTGCCAGCAGCCCTTCGGCGGCCGTCACCGCTTTCTTT.

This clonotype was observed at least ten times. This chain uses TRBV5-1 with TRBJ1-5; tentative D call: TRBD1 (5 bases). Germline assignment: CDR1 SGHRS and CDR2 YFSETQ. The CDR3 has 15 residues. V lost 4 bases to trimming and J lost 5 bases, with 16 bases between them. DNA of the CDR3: TGCGCCAGCAGCCCTGACGGAAGGGGTTATCAGCCCCAGCATTTT. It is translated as CASSPDGRGYQPQHF.

The CDR3 bases are TGTGCCAGCAGCTCTGAACTAGCGGGGGGAAGTAGTGAGCAGTTCTTC. Translating it yields CASSSELAGGSSEQFF. This sequence joins TRBV11-1 and TRBJ2-1; 12 bases match TRBD2. CDR1 SGHAT and CDR2 FQDESV come from the germline V gene (reference sequence). The V gene end was trimmed by 4 bases and the J gene end by 9 bases; junction bases not matched to a gene: 10. The CDR3 is made up of 16 amino acids.

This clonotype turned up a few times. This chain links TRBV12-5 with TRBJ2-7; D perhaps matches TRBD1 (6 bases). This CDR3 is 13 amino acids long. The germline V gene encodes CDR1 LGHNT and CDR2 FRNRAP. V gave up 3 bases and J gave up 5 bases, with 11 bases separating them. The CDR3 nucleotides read TGTGCTAGTGGTTTATACAGGGCTCACGAGCAGTACTTC. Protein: CASGLYRAHEQYF.

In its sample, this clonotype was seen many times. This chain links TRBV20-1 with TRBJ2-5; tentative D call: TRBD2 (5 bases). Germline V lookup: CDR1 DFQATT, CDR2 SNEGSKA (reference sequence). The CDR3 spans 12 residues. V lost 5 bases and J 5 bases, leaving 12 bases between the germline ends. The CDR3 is CSAPRGWETQYF. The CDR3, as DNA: TGCAGTGCTCCTCGGGGATGGGAGACCCAGTACTTC.

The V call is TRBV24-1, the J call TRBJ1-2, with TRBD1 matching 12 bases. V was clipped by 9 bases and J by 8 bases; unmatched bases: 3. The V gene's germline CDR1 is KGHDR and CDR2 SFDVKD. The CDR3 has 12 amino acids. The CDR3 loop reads CATRDRGPGYTF. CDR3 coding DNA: TGTGCCACCCGGGACAGGGGGCCAGGCTACACCTTC.

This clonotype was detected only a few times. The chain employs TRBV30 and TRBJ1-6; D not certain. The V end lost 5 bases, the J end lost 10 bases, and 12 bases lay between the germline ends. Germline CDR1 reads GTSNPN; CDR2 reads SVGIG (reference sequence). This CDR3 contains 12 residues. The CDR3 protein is CAWLRLESPLHF. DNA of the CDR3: TGTGCCTGGCTAAGACTGGAATCACCCCTCCACTTT.

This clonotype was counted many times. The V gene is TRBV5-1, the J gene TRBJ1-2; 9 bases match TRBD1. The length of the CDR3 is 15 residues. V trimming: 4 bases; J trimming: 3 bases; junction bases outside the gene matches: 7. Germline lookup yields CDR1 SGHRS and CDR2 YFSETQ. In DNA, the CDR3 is TGCGCCAGCAGCGCGGGGGACAGGGACCACTATGGCTACACCTTC. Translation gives CASSAGDRDHYGYTF.

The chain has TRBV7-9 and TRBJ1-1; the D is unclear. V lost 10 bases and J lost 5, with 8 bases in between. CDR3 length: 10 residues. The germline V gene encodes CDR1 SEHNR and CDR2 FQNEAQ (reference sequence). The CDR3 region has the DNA TGTGCCACCATAGGGACTGAAGCTTTCTTT. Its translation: CATIGTEAFF.

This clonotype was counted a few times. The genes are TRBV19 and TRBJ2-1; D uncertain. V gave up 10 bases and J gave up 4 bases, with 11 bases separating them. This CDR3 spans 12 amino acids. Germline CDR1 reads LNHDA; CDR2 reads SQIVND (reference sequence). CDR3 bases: TGTGCCATTAAGGACCTATACAATGAGCAGTTCTTC. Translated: CAIKDLYNEQFF.

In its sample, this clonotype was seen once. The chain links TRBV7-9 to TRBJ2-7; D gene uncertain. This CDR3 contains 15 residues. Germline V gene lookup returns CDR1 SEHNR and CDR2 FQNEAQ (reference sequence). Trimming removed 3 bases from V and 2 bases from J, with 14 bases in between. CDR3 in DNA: TGTGCCAGCAGCTTCCCGAACGCAGGTGCCTACGAGCAGTACTTC. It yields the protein CASSFPNAGAYEQYF.

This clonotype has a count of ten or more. The CDR3, as DNA: TGCGCCAGCAGTGAGATCGGGGGCTATGGCTACACCTTC. Translated, it gives CASSEIGGYGYTF. V gene TRBV10-2 combines with J gene TRBJ1-2; possibly TRBD1 for D (5 bases). The CDR3 has 13 residues. Trimming took 2 bases from V and 4 from J, leaving 8 bases between them. Germline lookup yields CDR1 WSHSY and CDR2 SAAADI.

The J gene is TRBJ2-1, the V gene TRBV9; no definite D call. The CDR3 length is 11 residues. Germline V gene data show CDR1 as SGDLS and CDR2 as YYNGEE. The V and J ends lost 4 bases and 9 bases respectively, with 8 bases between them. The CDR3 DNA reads TGTGCCAGCAGCTCCCCGGGTGAGCAGTTCTTC. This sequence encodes CASSSPGEQFF.

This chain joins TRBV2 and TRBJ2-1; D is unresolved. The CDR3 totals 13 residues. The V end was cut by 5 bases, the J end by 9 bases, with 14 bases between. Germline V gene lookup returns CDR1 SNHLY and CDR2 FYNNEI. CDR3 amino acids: CASSRSVVGEQFF. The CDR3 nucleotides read TGTGCCAGCAGTCGTTCCGTGGTGGGTGAGCAGTTCTTC. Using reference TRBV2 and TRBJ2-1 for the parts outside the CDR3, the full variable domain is EPEVTQTPSHQVTQMGQEVILRCVPISNHLYFYWYRQILGQKVEFLVSFYNNEISEKSEIFDDQFSVERPDGSNFTLKIRSTKLEDSAMYFCASSRSVVGEQFFGPGTRLTVL.

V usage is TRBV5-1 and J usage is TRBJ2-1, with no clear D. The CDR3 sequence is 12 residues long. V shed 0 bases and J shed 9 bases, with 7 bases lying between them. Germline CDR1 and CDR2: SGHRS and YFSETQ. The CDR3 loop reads CASSLGGIEQFF. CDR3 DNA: TGCGCCAGCAGCTTGGGGGGAATTGAGCAGTTCTTC.